The 18 T cell receptor beta chains below come from one sample, sequenced in a study of breast tumors, draining lymph nodes, adjacent tissues. TCRdb passed the multiplex PCR reads through MiXCR, listing each CDR3 protein once. Of fewer than 200,000 distinct CDR3 sequences listed, about 30% are singletons. Samples came from axillary lymph nodes draining the breast cancer. The sequencing input was axillary lymph node tissue. The receptor source for this set is a female donor with breast cancer. Some clones in this sample may be carry-over from other donors' samples.

This clonotype occurred many times. The DNA for the CDR3 is TGTGCCAGCTCACCCTTAGAAAGCTCCTACGAGCAGTACTTC. Its protein product is CASSPLESSYEQYF. V gene TRBV18 combines with J gene TRBJ2-7; D gene uncertain. Trimming removed 3 bases from V and 0 bases from J, with 9 bases in between. Germline-derived CDR1 and CDR2 are KGHSH and LQKENI. The CDR3 has 14 amino acids.

The V gene is TRBV10-3, the J gene TRBJ1-2, with 7 bases matching TRBD1. V lost 3 bases to trimming and J lost 2 bases; unmatched junction nucleotides: 6. CDR1 is ENHRY and CDR2 is SYGVKD in the germline V gene. The CDR3 is made up of 15 amino acids. The DNA for the CDR3 is TGTGCCATCAGTGAAACGGGACAGCTAAACTATGGCTACACCTTC. This sequence encodes CAISETGQLNYGYTF.

This clonotype was recorded once. This may stem from a read error, because a much larger clone lies one nucleotide away. The V call is TRBV28, the J call TRBJ1-5, with D possibly being TRBD1 (6 bases). The V gene's germline CDR1 is MDHEN and CDR2 SYDVKM. CDR3 length: 15 residues. Trimming pared 8 bases from V and 0 bases from J, leaving 14 bases between. CDR3 bases: TGTGCCAGCGGTCTACAGGGTCTTAGCAATCAGCCCCAGCATTTT. This sequence encodes CASGLQGLSNQPQHF.

This clonotype was picked up many times. The chain combines TRBV6-5 with TRBJ2-3; D gene unclear. CDR3 length equals 13 residues. Germline CDR1 is MNHEY and CDR2 is SVGAGI. V gave up 5 bases and J gave up 6 bases, with 12 bases separating them. The CDR3 sequence is CASSPSWVDTQYF. The DNA for the CDR3 is TGTGCCAGCAGTCCTTCATGGGTGGATACGCAGTATTTT.

V and J are TRBV28 and TRBJ1-3; D unresolved. CDR1 and CDR2 (germline): MDHEN, SYDVKM. The CDR3 consists of 15 residues. Trimming stripped 5 bases from V and 0 bases from J, with 11 bases between. The chain's CDR3 is CASSTPPYSGNTIYF. CDR3 in DNA: TGTGCCAGCAGTACCCCCCCCTACTCTGGAAACACCATATATTTT.

Concerning this clonotype itself: This CDR3 is missing its conserved last phenylalanine or tryptophan, likely due to a read error. This chain joins TRBV29-1 and TRBJ1-1; 7 positions match TRBD1. After removal of 4 bases from V and 4 bases from J, the junction contained 18 bases not matched to a gene. Germline CDR1 and CDR2: SQVTM and ANQGSEA. This CDR3 comprises 17 residues. This CDR3 is CSVVKSSGQTTATEAFL. The DNA of the CDR3 is TGCAGCGTTGTTAAGTCTTCGGGACAGACGACGGCCACTGAAGCTTTCCTT.

This clonotype came up a few times. A single base separates this from a much larger clone, so it may be a read error. V usage is TRBV6-1 and J usage is TRBJ2-7, with D possibly being TRBD1 (5 bases). Germline V gives CDR1 MNHNS, CDR2 SASEGT. V lost 5 bases to trimming and J lost 4 bases, with 18 bases between them. This CDR3 spans 15 amino acids. In DNA form, the CDR3 reads TGTGCCAGCAGTCAAGTGGGGCAAGGGCCGTACGAGCAGTACTTC. Translating gives CASSQVGQGPYEQYF.

V is TRBV11-2 and J is TRBJ2-3; D unclear. This CDR3 contains 16 residues. The V and J ends lost 5 bases and 9 bases respectively, with 24 bases between them. CDR1 and CDR2 (germline): SGHAT, FQNNGV. Here the CDR3 DNA reads TGTGCCAGCAGCGCCTTGGGCAGAGCGACGGGCGACACGCAGTATTTT. Translation gives CASSALGRATGDTQYF. Complete variable domain (other parts from reference TRBV11-2 and TRBJ2-3): EAGVAQSPRYKIIEKRQSVAFWCNPISGHATLYWYQQILGQGPKLLIQFQNNGVVDDSQLPKDRFSAERLKGVDSTLKIQPAKLEDSAVYLCASSALGRATGDTQYFGPGTRLTVL.

About this clonotype itself: One end of the junction fails to match germline, which may point to a read error. V is TRBV7-9 and J is TRBJ2-7; TRBD2 agrees at 11 bases. The germline V gene has CDR1 SEHNR and CDR2 FQNEAQ (reference sequence). The CDR3 is 14 amino acids. This CDR3 reads CASSLSLAGGEQCF. The CDR3, as DNA: TGCGCCAGCAGCTTGAGCCTAGCGGGAGGCGAGCAGTGCTTC.

The rearrangement links TRBV5-1 to TRBJ2-3, with D perhaps matching TRBD2 (6 bases). This CDR3 has 16 amino acids. Trimming pared 0 bases from V and 11 bases from J, leaving 22 bases between. Germline V lookup: CDR1 SGHRS, CDR2 YFSETQ. The CDR3 DNA reads as TGCGCCAGCAGCTTGGGGGACTTCGGGGTCGACAATGAGCAGTATTTT. As protein: CASSLGDFGVDNEQYF.

This clonotype was picked up many times. The rearrangement joins TRBV7-3 to TRBJ2-1; D may be TRBD1 or TRBD2 (5 bases each). The V end was cut by 4 bases, the J end by 7 bases, with 14 bases between. CDR3 length equals 14 residues. From germline, CDR1 is SGHTA and CDR2 FQGTGA. Here the CDR3 DNA reads TGTGCCAGCAGCTCCGGCCCGGGACGTAATGAGCAGTTCTTC. Residues: CASSSGPGRNEQFF.

This clonotype was counted ten times or more. The rearrangement joins TRBV9 to TRBJ1-3; 10 bases match TRBD1. This CDR3 region has 14 residues. Germline trimming cut 8 bases from V and 3 bases from J; bases unmatched to any gene: 5. Germline CDR1 and CDR2: SGDLS and YYNGEE. Here the CDR3 reads CASGQGDGGNTIYF. CDR3 in DNA: TGTGCCAGTGGACAGGGGGACGGTGGAAACACCATATATTTT.

At least ten counts were recorded for this clonotype. V gene TRBV7-9 combines with J gene TRBJ2-3, with 9 bases aligning to TRBD2. The CDR3 length is 17 residues. CDR1 and CDR2 from the germline V gene are SEHNR and FQNEAQ (reference sequence). V was clipped by 5 bases and J by 1 base; unmatched bases: 10. The CDR3 DNA sequence: TGTGCCAGCAGCCAAGGTAATAGCGGGAGCCGCACAGATACGCAGTATTTT. It translates to CASSQGNSGSRTDTQYF.

This clonotype was observed at least ten times. This rearrangement joins TRBV6-5 to TRBJ2-1; D gene unclear. Germline CDR1 reads MNHEY; CDR2 reads SVGAGI. The CDR3 covers 15 residues. The V and J ends lost 5 bases and 1 base respectively, with 12 bases between them. The CDR3 protein is CASSPRHQSYNEQFF. DNA for the CDR3: TGTGCCAGCAGTCCTCGGCACCAATCCTACAATGAGCAGTTCTTC.

The sample holds a few counts of this clonotype. The chain couples TRBV2 to TRBJ1-4; D perhaps matches TRBD1 (6 bases). There are 14 residues in the CDR3. V was shortened by 7 bases and J by 3 bases, with 12 bases between the two germline ends. Germline loops: CDR1 SNHLY, CDR2 FYNNEI. The CDR3 protein is CASKEGEANEKLFF. Here the CDR3 DNA reads TGTGCCAGCAAAGAGGGGGAGGCTAATGAAAAACTGTTTTTT.

This clonotype has a count of ten or more. This chain uses TRBV2 with TRBJ2-5, with D possibly matching TRBD2 (6 bases). The CDR3 has 15 amino acids. The germline V gene encodes CDR1 SNHLY and CDR2 FYNNEI. The germline V and J ends were trimmed by 4 bases and 1 base, with 13 bases remaining between them. The CDR3 protein is CASSAYPSVQETQYF. DNA of the CDR3: TGTGCCAGCAGTGCCTACCCTAGCGTCCAAGAGACCCAGTACTTC.

This clonotype was counted many times. The rearrangement joins TRBV19 to TRBJ2-1, with D unclear. Germline CDR1 LNHDA, CDR2 SQIVND (reference sequence). Trimming took 3 bases from V and 2 from J, leaving 17 bases between them. The CDR3 is made up of 17 amino acids. CDR3: CASSILSSDPAYNEQFF. CDR3 coding DNA: TGTGCCAGTAGTATCCTCTCTTCCGACCCCGCCTACAATGAGCAGTTCTTC.

This clonotype was recorded at least ten times. The rearrangement joins TRBV7-2 to TRBJ2-5, with TRBD1 matching 10 bases. CDR3 length equals 19 residues. J lost 3 bases, V lost 1 base, and 14 bases had no gene match. In germline, CDR1 is SGHTA, CDR2 FQGNSA. The CDR3 coding sequence is TGTGCCAGCAGCTTAGATGGGACAGGGGCCCGATTGGGAAAAGAGACCCAGTACTTC. Translated, it gives CASSLDGTGARLGKETQYF.